Listed below are T cell receptor beta chains from one sample, sequenced in a study of T cell changes during pregnancy in multiple sclerosis. The protocol was immunoSEQ multiplex PCR, while the TCRdb copy is restricted to in-frame clones and leaves out a portion. Of some 21,000 clones in the sample, 89% were seen once. Sequenced here: CD8+ T cells from peripheral blood mononuclear cells, sampled in the second trimester of pregnancy. These receptors were taken from a female donor in good health, enrolled as a control in a pregnancy study. Each CDR3 is given with its conserved first and last residue. The order of the fields is D gene, V gene, J gene, CDR3 protein. A D gene is named only where the DNA matches it firmly.

NA	TRBV6-5	TRBJ2-7	CASRAGLYEQYF
NA	TRBV11-2	TRBJ1-2	CASSPPGGYGYTF
TRBD1	TRBV19	TRBJ2-1	CASSPDRGRDNEQFF
TRBD1	TRBV7-9	TRBJ2-7	CASSLPGGTAYEQYF
TRBD1	TRBV6-9	TRBJ1-3	CASHDRAGNTIYF
TRBD1	TRBV9	TRBJ1-1	CASSVNRGFNTEAFF
TRBD1	TRBV7-9	TRBJ2-7	CASRETGSPYEQYF
TRBD2	TRBV6-5	TRBJ2-7	CASSYNAGGRAYEQYF
TRBD1	TRBV7-9	TRBJ1-1	CASRQAGDSYAPEAFF
TRBD2	TRBV19	TRBJ2-7	CASSPNLRGAYEQYF
NA	TRBV5-6	TRBJ1-3	CASSEGSGNTIYF
NA	TRBV2	TRBJ2-5	CASNKISFQETQYF
TRBD2	TRBV27	TRBJ2-3	CATGRGVAGGDTQYF
NA	TRBV19	TRBJ1-4	CASSIPGRATKLFF
NA	TRBV6-4	TRBJ1-5	CASSDSADSTSPQHF
NA	TRBV7-2	TRBJ2-7	CASSLLGFYEQYF
TRBD2	TRBV18	TRBJ2-3	CASSLLRETDTQYF
NA	TRBV11-1	TRBJ2-1	CASSLARTANNEQFF
NA	TRBV2	TRBJ2-3	CVTDGGTQYF
NA	TRBV7-8	TRBJ2-5	CASSLNSLQETQYF
TRBD1	TRBV6-1	TRBJ2-7	CASSEVSRQGYEQYF
NA	TRBV4-1	TRBJ1-1	CASRGGPRAEAFF
TRBD1	TRBV19	TRBJ1-2	CASSIDRGRTYGYTF
NA	TRBV4-2	TRBJ1-3	CASSQELGSTGNTIYF
TRBD2	TRBV27	TRBJ2-3	CASSWGGMFTDTQYF
NA	TRBV27	TRBJ2-1	CASNIQGEAYNEQFF
TRBD1	TRBV4-2	TRBJ2-5	CASSRLQGDQETQYF
NA	TRBV27	TRBJ2-7	CATGRGSYEQYF
TRBD1	TRBV7-3	TRBJ2-2	CASSLPGGAGELFF
NA	TRBV10-1	TRBJ1-2	CASSEYRPNYGYTF
TRBD1	TRBV6-1	TRBJ2-1	CASSIRDRGNNEQFF